This paragraph covers one TCR beta chain sequence. This clone has just a few counts. The clone's antigen remains unknown. Within one base of it there is no much larger clone, and no base qualities were kept. To prepare the library, PCR was applied. TCRdb names Illumina HiSeq 4000 as the instrument used. High-throughput sequencing was used to profile the TCR beta-chain CDR3 region of every patient. Regarding the original processing steps: The researchers built a classifier to tell apart papillary thyroid cancer patients with distant metastasis, based on CDR3 differences among clinicopathological groups. The Shannon index was used to measure repertoire diversity, and the Morisita-Horn index was used to measure how similar tumor and blood repertoires were. Using fastp at Q25 and MiXCR, TCRdb reprocessed the public reads and kept productive beta chains. TCRdb's processing, not the study's, gives the V and J calls here. The sample includes just over 15,000 clones, with just under 35% observed a single time. The ten largest clones add up to roughly 11% of the sample.

The data derive from a study of metastatic and nonmetastatic thyroid tumors (dated by TCRdb to 2020 to 2021). Context from the whole study: Repertoires from peripheral blood and from tumor or nodule tissue samples of malignant and benign thyroid patients were compared.

On the study overall, not on this receptor specifically: TCR beta diversity was reported as significantly higher in malignant tumors than in benign nodules, in both blood and tumor samples.

Before undergoing thyroid surgery, none of the patients had been given any kind of treatment. The study retrospectively analysed patient clinical samples collected from about 2011 to 2018 using T-cell receptor beta sequencing. CDR1 and CDR2 are drawn from the germline V gene: MNHNS, SASEGT. The CDR3 measures 15 amino acids from cysteine to phenylalanine. Of the read, only the CDR3 DNA is kept; its 45 bases are in frame from base 1. V and J lose 5 bases and 4 bases, and a span of 17 bases separates them. Material for sequencing was tumor tissue. The sequence was obtained from a male donor with papillary thyroid cancer or a benign thyroid nodule (not recorded which). Some clones in this sample may be carry-over from other donors' samples. The chain links TRBV6-1 with TRBJ1-2; no D gene call is confident. For the CDR3, the sequence is CASSPSGEFLYGYTF. The base sequence is TGTGCCAGCAGTCCCAGTGGGGAATTCCTCTATGGCTACACCTTC.